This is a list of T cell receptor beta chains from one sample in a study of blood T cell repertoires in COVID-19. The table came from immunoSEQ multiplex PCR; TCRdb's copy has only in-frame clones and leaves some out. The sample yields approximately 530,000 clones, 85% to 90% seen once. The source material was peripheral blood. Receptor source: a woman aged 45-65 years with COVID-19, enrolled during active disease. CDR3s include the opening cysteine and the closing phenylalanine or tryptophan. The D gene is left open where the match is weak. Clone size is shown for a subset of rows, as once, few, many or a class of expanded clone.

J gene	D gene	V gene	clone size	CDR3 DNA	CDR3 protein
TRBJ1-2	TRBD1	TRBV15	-	TGTGCCACCAGCCCAAGACAGGGGGCCATAGAAGGCTACACCTTC	CATSPRQGAIEGYTF
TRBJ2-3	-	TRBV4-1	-	TGCGCCAGCAGCCAAGATCTGGGGGGGGCGTCGTTGACAGATACGCAGTATTTT	CASSQDLGGASLTDTQYF
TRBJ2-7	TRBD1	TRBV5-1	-	TGCGCCAGCAGCCCCGGAGGGAGGGGACAGGGCGAGCAGTACTTC	CASSPGGRGQGEQYF
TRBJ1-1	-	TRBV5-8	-	TGTGCCACCGCCAGGTCCGGGGGGGTCACTGAAGCTTTCTTT	CATARSGGVTEAFF
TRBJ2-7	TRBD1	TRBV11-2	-	TGTGCCAGCAGCGCGCAACTACAGGGGGGCGGGTACGAGCAGTACTTC	CASSAQLQGGGYEQYF
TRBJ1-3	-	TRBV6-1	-	TGTGCCAGCAGTGAAGATCTCCCCTGGAGGGGAAACACCATATATTTT	CASSEDLPWRGNTIYF
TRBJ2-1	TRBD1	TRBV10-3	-	TGTGCCACGAAACCGGGACAGATCTACAATGAGCAGTTCTTC	CATKPGQIYNEQFF
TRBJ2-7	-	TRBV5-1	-	TGCGCCAGCAGCTTGGGAACGACTAAGCTCTACGAGCAGTACTTC	CASSLGTTKLYEQYF
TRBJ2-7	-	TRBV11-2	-	TGTGCCAGCAGCTTCGGACAGCACTACGAGCAGTACTTC	CASSFGQHYEQYF
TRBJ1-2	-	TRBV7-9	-	TGTGCCAGCAGCTCCCCTCGGAGCTATGGCTACACCTTC	CASSSPRSYGYTF
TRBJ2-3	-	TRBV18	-	TGTGCCAGCTCACCACAGGGGGAAGTGAACACAGATACGCAGTATTTT	CASSPQGEVNTDTQYF
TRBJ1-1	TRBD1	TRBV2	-	TGTGCCAGCAGTGAAGCAATGACAGGGATAATTGCCACTGAAGCTTTCTTT	CASSEAMTGIIATEAFF
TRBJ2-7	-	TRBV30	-	TGTGCCTGGAGTGTAAGGCTAGATCAGTACTTC	CAWSVRLDQYF
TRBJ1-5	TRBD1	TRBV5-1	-	TGCGCCAGCAGCCCGTCGGACAGGATGGTAGGGCCCCAGCATTTT	CASSPSDRMVGPQHF
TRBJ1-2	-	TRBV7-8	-	TGTGCCAGCAGCTTAGTTCCGGGGGAATATGGCTACACCTTC	CASSLVPGEYGYTF
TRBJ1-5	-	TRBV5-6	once	TGTGCCAGCAGCTTGCCGAATCAGCCCCAGCATTTT	CASSLPNQPQHF
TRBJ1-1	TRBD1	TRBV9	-	TGTGCCAGCAGCCGTACAGGGGGATTACCTGAAGCTTTCTTT	CASSRTGGLPEAFF
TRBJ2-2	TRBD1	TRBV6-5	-	TGTGCCAGCAGGACCGGGACAGGGGCCGGGGAGCTGTTTTTT	CASRTGTGAGELFF
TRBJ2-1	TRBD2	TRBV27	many	TGTGCCAGCCGGGAGGGGGGGGAAACCAATGAGCAGTTCTTC	CASREGGETNEQFF
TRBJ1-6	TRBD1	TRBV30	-	TGTGCCTGGTCCGACAGGGGTGGCAATTCACCCCTCCACTTT	CAWSDRGGNSPLHF
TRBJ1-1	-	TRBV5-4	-	TGTGCCAGCAGCCCAAGAACCGGTCTAGAAGGTGAAGCTTTCTTT	CASSPRTGLEGEAFF
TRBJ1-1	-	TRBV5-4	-	TGTGCCAGCAGCTTGGCTGTTCAGGGCACGAACACTGAAGCTTTCTTT	CASSLAVQGTNTEAFF
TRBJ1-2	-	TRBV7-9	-	TGTGCCAGCAGCCCCCGCGTGTCATTAGCGAGCTATGGCTACACCTTC	CASSPRVSLASYGYTF
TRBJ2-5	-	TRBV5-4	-	TGTGCCAGCAGCTTCAGTTTTTCGGGGACCCAGTACTTC	CASSFSFSGTQYF
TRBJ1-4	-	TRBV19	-	TGTGCCAGTAGTCAGGGGTTGGGTGAAAAACTGTTTTTT	CASSQGLGEKLFF
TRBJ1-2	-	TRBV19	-	TGTGCCAGTACCATGAGGGTGGGGAACTATGGCTACACCTTC	CASTMRVGNYGYTF
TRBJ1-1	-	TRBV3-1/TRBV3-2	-	TGTGCCAGCAGCCAAAGTAGCGGGGAAGCTTTCTTT	CASSQSSGEAFF
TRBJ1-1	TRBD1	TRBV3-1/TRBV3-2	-	TGTGCCAGCAGCTCCCGGGACAGGGGAACTGAAGCTTTCTTT	CASSSRDRGTEAFF
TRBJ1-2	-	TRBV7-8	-	TGTGCCAGCAGCTTGACGGGCAGCCCTCAGGGTGGCTACACCTTC	CASSLTGSPQGGYTF